These 10 T cell receptor beta chains were sequenced from one sample in a study of lymphopenia after photon versus proton radiotherapy. Only in-frame clones appear in the TCRdb table, and some are missing; sequencing was by immunoSEQ multiplex PCR. The sample lists 83,000 or so clones; around 80% were seen once. This specimen was peripheral blood, taken from a patient treated with proton-based radiotherapy. These receptors were taken from a man aged 60 to 69 with pancreatic cancer.

The chain combines TRBV7-6 with TRBJ2-7; D is perhaps TRBD1 or TRBD2 (5 bases each). This CDR3 contains 13 residues. CDR1 is SGHVS and CDR2 is FNYEAQ in the germline V gene. V was cut by 5 bases and J by 5 bases, with 13 bases left in between. CDR3 DNA: TGTGCCAGCAGCCCGGGGCCCAGGAACGAGCAGTACTTC. Residues: CASSPGPRNEQYF.

V usage is TRBV5-4 and J usage is TRBJ2-1; D unresolved. The CDR3 runs 13 residues. In germline, CDR1 is SGHNT, CDR2 YYREEE (reference sequence). Deletions cut 3 bases from V and 3 bases from J, with 7 bases between. CDR3 loop: CASSSEVYNEQFF. DNA of the CDR3: TGTGCCAGCAGCTCAGAGGTCTACAATGAGCAGTTCTTC.

The chain joins TRBV19 to TRBJ1-5; perhaps TRBD1 as D (6 bases). Deletions cut 10 bases from V and 6 bases from J, with 22 bases between. The CDR3 has 15 residues. CDR1 is LNHDA and CDR2 is SQIVND in the germline V gene (reference sequence). The CDR3 reads CATKGQGNRIQPQHF. The CDR3 nucleotides read TGTGCCACCAAGGGGCAGGGGAACCGTATTCAGCCCCAGCATTTT.

This chain joins TRBV28 and TRBJ1-3; D might be TRBD1 (5 bases). CDR3 length: 15 residues. Germline assignment: CDR1 MDHEN and CDR2 SYDVKM. V was shortened by 11 bases and J by 3 bases, with 20 bases between the two germline ends. In nucleotides, the CDR3 is TGTGCCTCCAAGGGTCGGGGCGACCTTGGAAACACCATATATTTT. This encodes CASKGRGDLGNTIYF.

This chain joins TRBV6-1 and TRBJ2-7; no clear D gene. This CDR3 has 13 residues. V shed 3 bases and J shed 5 bases, with 11 bases lying between them. Germline assignment: CDR1 MNHNS and CDR2 SASEGT. CDR3 coding DNA: TGTGCCAGCAGTGACCCCCCATCCGACGAGCAGTACTTC. This translates into CASSDPPSDEQYF.

This sequence joins TRBV9 and TRBJ2-7; 9 nucleotides agree with TRBD1. V shed 0 bases and J 4 bases; nucleotides not matched to a gene: 5. CDR3 length equals 15 residues. The germline gives CDR1 SGDLS, CDR2 YYNGEE. Here the CDR3 DNA reads TGTGCCAGCAGCGTAGGAGGGACAGGGTCGTACGAGCAGTACTTC. It encodes CASSVGGTGSYEQYF.

V gene TRBV28 combines with J gene TRBJ2-6, with D possibly TRBD2 on 6 matching bases. Germline V gene lookup returns CDR1 MDHEN and CDR2 SYDVKM. Trimming took 6 bases from V and 2 from J, leaving 11 bases between them. The CDR3 runs to 15 residues. In DNA form, the CDR3 reads TGTGCCAGCAGACCGGGGACTGCTGGGGCCAACGTCCTGACTTTC. It specifies CASRPGTAGANVLTF.

The chain links TRBV18 to TRBJ1-5; maybe TRBD1 (6 bases). This CDR3 has 14 amino acids. The V end was cut by 2 bases, the J end by 1 base, with 6 bases between. The germline gives CDR1 KGHSH, CDR2 LQKENI. The CDR3 DNA is TGTGCCAGCTCACCAGACAGGAGCAATCAGCCCCAGCATTTT. Protein: CASSPDRSNQPQHF.

This clone has just a few counts. The rearrangement uses TRBV27 and TRBJ2-7; no clear D. The CDR3 covers 15 residues. V dropped 4 bases and J dropped 0 bases, with 13 bases sitting between them. CDR1 is MNHEY, CDR2 SMNVEV, per germline (reference sequence). The chain's CDR3 is CASSSRGRYSYEQYF. CDR3 in DNA: TGTGCCAGCAGTTCCCGTGGCAGGTACTCCTACGAGCAGTACTTC.

The chain recombines TRBV5-1 with TRBJ2-3; TRBD2 matches 8 bases. CDR1 is SGHRS and CDR2 is YFSETQ in the germline V gene. Germline trimming cut 1 base from V and 3 bases from J; bases unmatched to any gene: 4. The CDR3 covers 15 residues. The CDR3 is CASSLSGSRTDTQYF. CDR3 DNA sequence: TGCGCCAGCAGCTTGAGCGGGAGTAGGACAGATACGCAGTATTTT.